This entry lists 27 T cell receptor beta chains sequenced from one sample in a study of blood T cell repertoires in COVID-19. Sequencing was performed with immunoSEQ multiplex PCR; in TCRdb, only in-frame clones are kept and a portion is missing. This repertoire shows 150,000 to 200,000 clones, 65% to 85% found once; its top ten account for more than 9.5%. Sequenced sample: peripheral blood. The receptors originated from a man in his sixties with active or convalescent COVID-19.

The chain carries TRBV20-1 and TRBJ2-1, with TRBD2 identical over 7 bases. The V gene's germline CDR1 is DFQATT and CDR2 SNEGSKA (reference sequence). The CDR3 spans 14 residues. V was clipped by 3 bases and J by 3 bases; unmatched bases: 5. CDR3 in amino acids: CSASVPGGYNEQFF. The DNA of the CDR3 is TGCAGTGCTAGTGTCCCGGGAGGCTACAATGAGCAGTTCTTC.

The V call is TRBV25-1, the J call TRBJ1-1, with 8 bases lining up with TRBD1. The V gene's germline CDR1 is MGHDK and CDR2 SYGVNS. With 7 bases clipped from V and 4 bases from J, the junction kept 8 bases outside the gene matches. This CDR3 has 14 residues. This CDR3 is CASTSTGVGTEAFF. DNA of the CDR3: TGTGCCAGCACCTCGACAGGGGTGGGCACTGAAGCTTTCTTT. The complete variable domain, with remaining parts taken from reference TRBV25-1 and TRBJ1-1, reads EADIYQTPRYLVIGTGKKITLECSQTMGHDKMYWYQQDPGMELHLIHYSYGVNSTEKGDLSSESTVSRIRTEHFPLTLESARPSHTSQYLCASTSTGVGTEAFFGQGTRLTVV.

The V call is TRBV28, the J call TRBJ2-4; perhaps TRBD2 as D (6 bases). Per germline, CDR1 MDHEN and CDR2 SYDVKM. The CDR3 is 15 residues long. Trimming shortened V by 7 bases and J by 2 bases, and 15 bases separated the two germline ends. The CDR3, as DNA: TGTGCCAGCACTCCAGGCGGGGAGCCCAAAAACATTCAGTACTTC. Residues: CASTPGGEPKNIQYF. Using reference TRBV28 and TRBJ2-4 for the parts outside the CDR3, the full variable domain is DVKVTQSSRYLVKRTGEKVFLECVQDMDHENMFWYRQDPGLGLRLIYFSYDVKMKEKGDIPEGYSVSREKKERFSLILESASTNQTSMYLCASTPGGEPKNIQYFGAGTRLSVL.

V gene TRBV10-1 combines with J gene TRBJ2-3; 15 bases are shared with TRBD2. This CDR3 has 16 amino acids. CDR1 and CDR2 from the germline V gene are WNHNN and SYGVQD (reference sequence). Unmatched junction bases numbered 4, after V lost 6 bases and J lost 3 bases. This CDR3 reads CASSGTSGGYTDTQYF. The CDR3 DNA reads TGCGCCAGCAGCGGGACTAGCGGGGGGTATACAGATACGCAGTATTTT.

J is TRBJ2-1 and V is TRBV5-1; 9 nucleotides line up with TRBD2. From germline, CDR1 is SGHRS and CDR2 YFSETQ. The V segment lost 4 bases and the J segment 7 bases; nucleotides outside the gene matches: 12. CDR3 length: 16 residues. CDR3 loop: CASSTAPGLASNEQFF. The CDR3 DNA is TGCGCCAGCAGCACCGCTCCGGGACTAGCTTCGAATGAGCAGTTCTTC.

This chain connects TRBV6-6 to TRBJ1-4; 7 bases are a match to TRBD1. This CDR3 comprises 12 residues. J was trimmed by 10 bases and V by 4 bases; bases with no gene match: 3. The germline V gene has CDR1 MNHNY and CDR2 SVGAGI (reference sequence). This CDR3 reads CASSLRQGKLFF. CDR3 coding DNA: TGTGCCAGCAGTTTAAGACAGGGAAAACTGTTTTTT.

The rearrangement joins TRBV2 to TRBJ2-3; tentative D call: TRBD2 (6 bases). Germline CDR1 reads SNHLY; CDR2 reads FYNNEI. The CDR3 covers 13 residues. The ends were cut back, 6 bases at V and 5 bases at J, with 12 bases in the middle. The CDR3 spells CASSDGLKDTQYF. The CDR3 DNA reads TGTGCCAGCAGCGATGGACTAAAAGATACGCAGTATTTT.

This sequence joins TRBV19 and TRBJ2-7, with D possibly matching TRBD1 (6 bases). This CDR3 spans 15 amino acids. Deletions cut 10 bases from V and 0 bases from J, with 19 bases between. From germline, CDR1 is LNHDA and CDR2 SQIVND (reference sequence). The CDR3 nucleotides are TGTGCCACCCATCAAGGTCCGGACAGCTCCTACGAGCAGTACTTC. It yields the protein CATHQGPDSSYEQYF. The full variable domain, in which reference TRBV19 and TRBJ2-7 provide the parts outside the CDR3, is DGGITQSPKYLFRKEGQNVTLSCEQNLNHDAMYWYRQDPGQGLRLIYYSQIVNDFQKGDIAEGYSVSREKKESFPLTVTSAQKNPTAFYLCATHQGPDSSYEQYFGPGTRLTVT.

This clone appeared once. Other nucleotide sequences in the sample specify the same CDR3. The chain carries TRBV12-3 or TRBV12-4 and TRBJ1-2, with D possibly TRBD1 on 5 matching bases. Trimming shortened V by 1 base and J by 5 bases, and 8 bases separated the two germline ends. The CDR3 has 13 amino acids. This CDR3 is CASSLGQGYGYTF. For the CDR3, the DNA is TGTGCCAGCAGTTTAGGTCAGGGATATGGCTACACCTTC.

V usage is TRBV19 and J usage is TRBJ2-7; 9 positions agree with TRBD1. The CDR3 is made up of 15 amino acids. Germline loops: CDR1 LNHDA, CDR2 SQIVND (reference sequence). V lost 5 bases to trimming and J lost 3 bases; unmatched junction nucleotides: 8. The CDR3 reads CASSLRGGQGYEQYF. DNA for the CDR3: TGTGCCAGTAGTCTTAGGGGGGGACAGGGCTACGAGCAGTACTTC. The complete variable domain, with remaining parts taken from reference TRBV19 and TRBJ2-7, reads DGGITQSPKYLFRKEGQNVTLSCEQNLNHDAMYWYRQDPGQGLRLIYYSQIVNDFQKGDIAEGYSVSREKKESFPLTVTSAQKNPTAFYLCASSLRGGQGYEQYFGPGTRLTVT.

The V gene is TRBV6-5, the J gene TRBJ2-7; 9 bases fit TRBD1. This CDR3 spans 15 amino acids. Looked up from germline, CDR1 is MNHEY and CDR2 is SVGAGI. Trimming at V came to 7 bases and at J to 7 bases, leaving 14 bases not matched to a gene. CDR3 sequence reads: CASMRTGTGLLEQYF. For the CDR3, the DNA is TGTGCCAGCATGAGAACCGGGACAGGGTTGTTGGAGCAGTACTTC.

J is TRBJ2-3 and V is TRBV12-3 or TRBV12-4, with D unresolved. V shed 5 bases and J shed 5 bases, with 8 bases lying between them. The CDR3 totals 12 residues. The CDR3 region has the DNA TGTGCCAGCAGTCTAACCCGAGATACGCAGTATTTT. This translates into CASSLTRDTQYF.

The V call is TRBV3-1 (or the pseudogene TRBV3-2), the J call TRBJ1-2, with no clear D. The germline CDR1 and CDR2 sequences are LGHDT and YNNKEL (reference sequence). Deletions cut 3 bases from V and 0 bases from J, with 8 bases between. The CDR3 extends over 14 amino acids. Here the CDR3 reads CASSQSGPNYGYTF. The CDR3 DNA sequence: TGTGCCAGCAGCCAGTCAGGTCCTAACTATGGCTACACCTTC.

The chain recombines TRBV5-1 with TRBJ2-7; TRBD1 aligns across 12 bases. From germline, CDR1 is SGHRS and CDR2 YFSETQ. V shed 4 bases, J shed 6 bases, and the junction held 8 bases outside the gene matches. CDR3 size: 15 residues. DNA of the CDR3: TGCGCCAGCAGCCGAGCTGGGACAGGGGGCAGCGAGCAGTACTTC. Protein product: CASSRAGTGGSEQYF. Variable domain in full (rest from reference TRBV5-1 and TRBJ2-7): KAGVTQTPRYLIKTRGQQVTLSCSPISGHRSVSWYQQTPGQGLQFLFEYFSETQRNKGNFPGRFSGRQFSNSRSEMNVSTLELGDSALYLCASSRAGTGGSEQYFGPGTRLTVT.

The chain has TRBV9 and TRBJ2-7; 12 bases fit TRBD1. CDR3 size: 15 residues. Trimming took 3 bases from V and 6 from J; bases not matched to a gene: 7. Looked up from germline, CDR1 is SGDLS and CDR2 is YYNGEE. CDR3 amino acids: CASSAAGTGGAEQYF. The CDR3 coding sequence is TGTGCCAGCAGCGCGGCCGGGACAGGGGGCGCCGAGCAGTACTTC.

This chain uses TRBV9 with TRBJ2-1; 9 bases are shared with TRBD2. CDR1 and CDR2 from the germline V gene are SGDLS and YYNGEE. This CDR3 is 14 amino acids long. The V gene end was trimmed by 3 bases and the J gene end by 7 bases; junction bases not matched to a gene: 5. CDR3 nucleotide sequence: TGTGCCAGCAGCGGGGGACTAGCCAGGAATGAGCAGTTCTTC. Translated, it gives CASSGGLARNEQFF.

This CDR3 reads CASSATGTSGRAEQFF. For the CDR3, the DNA is TGTGCCAGTAGTGCAACCGGGACTAGCGGGCGGGCTGAGCAGTTCTTC. V usage is TRBV19 and J usage is TRBJ2-1; 12 positions match TRBD2. From germline, CDR1 is LNHDA and CDR2 SQIVND (reference sequence). With V trimmed by 5 bases and J by 9 bases, 11 bases remained unmatched. This CDR3 spans 16 amino acids.

The CDR3 here is CASSHWTGPNTEAFF. The DNA for the CDR3 is TGTGCCAGCAGCCACTGGACAGGCCCGAACACTGAAGCTTTCTTT. The J gene is TRBJ1-1, the V gene TRBV5-6, with 7 positions matching TRBD1. V was clipped by 4 bases and J by 1 base; unmatched bases: 7. This CDR3 is 15 amino acids long. Germline assignment: CDR1 SGHDT and CDR2 YYEEEE.

This clone was observed once. J is TRBJ1-1 and V is TRBV7-9; maybe TRBD1 (5 bases). Germline V gene sequence: CDR1 SEHNR, CDR2 FQNEAQ (reference sequence). The CDR3 has 14 amino acids. Trimming left V 5 bases short and J 8 bases short, with 18 bases between. The CDR3 loop reads CASSDKGGGTEAFF. In DNA, the CDR3 is TGTGCCAGCAGCGACAAGGGCGGGGGTACCGAAGCTTTCTTT.

The chain recombines TRBV9 with TRBJ1-3; 8 bases line up with TRBD1. Losses at the gene ends were 3 bases for V and 0 bases for J; bases not matched to a gene: 8. The germline CDR1 and CDR2 sequences are SGDLS and YYNGEE. This CDR3 comprises 17 residues. The CDR3 DNA sequence: TGTGCCAGCAGCGCCAGGACAGGGCAGAGCTCTGGAAACACCATATATTTT. This sequence encodes CASSARTGQSSGNTIYF.

The chain couples TRBV5-1 to TRBJ2-2; weak D call: TRBD1 (6 bases). From germline, CDR1 is SGHRS and CDR2 YFSETQ. The CDR3 covers 14 residues. Trimming took off 4 bases at V and 6 bases at J, with 13 bases between the two ends. The CDR3 nucleotides read TGCGCCAGCAGCGGAACAGGGAGCTCCGGGGAGCTGTTTTTT. Translated: CASSGTGSSGELFF. The whole variable domain, remainder taken from reference TRBV5-1 and TRBJ2-2, is KAGVTQTPRYLIKTRGQQVTLSCSPISGHRSVSWYQQTPGQGLQFLFEYFSETQRNKGNFPGRFSGRQFSNSRSEMNVSTLELGDSALYLCASSGTGSSGELFFGEGSRLTVL.

The chain carries TRBV5-5 and TRBJ2-2, with D maybe TRBD2 (6 bases). Trimming pared 2 bases from V and 0 bases from J, leaving 11 bases between. The CDR3 has 16 residues. Per the germline V gene, CDR1 is SGHKS and CDR2 is YYEKEE (reference sequence). The CDR3 here is CASSLYAGSNTGELFF. The CDR3 region has the DNA TGTGCCAGCAGCTTATACGCGGGGTCGAACACCGGGGAGCTGTTTTTT.

V usage is TRBV7-2 and J usage is TRBJ2-3; 7 bases fit TRBD2. Germline trimming cut 5 bases from V and 0 bases from J; bases unmatched to any gene: 8. The CDR3 consists of 16 residues. CDR1 SGHTA and CDR2 FQGNSA come from the germline V gene. The chain's CDR3 is CASSTGGSLSTDTQYF. The DNA of the CDR3 is TGTGCCAGCAGCACCGGCGGGAGCCTCAGCACAGATACGCAGTATTTT.

The V and J genes are TRBV5-1 and TRBJ1-5; D uncertain. V lost 4 bases and J lost 7, with 15 bases in between. In germline, CDR1 is SGHRS, CDR2 YFSETQ. The length of the CDR3 is 14 residues. Written as DNA, the CDR3 is TGCGCCAGCAGCCCCGAGGTCGGCGGCCAGCCCCAGCATTTT. The encoded protein is CASSPEVGGQPQHF.

The chain carries TRBV6-1 and TRBJ2-3; 7 positions agree with TRBD1. The ends lost 3 bases at V and 4 bases at J; junction bases unmatched: 7. Germline V gene lookup returns CDR1 MNHNS and CDR2 SASEGT. CDR3 size: 15 residues. CDR3 nucleotides: TGTGCCAGCAGTGACGAAGGGACAGTGTCAGATACGCAGTATTTT. As protein: CASSDEGTVSDTQYF.

This clone has at least ten counts. This chain uses TRBV7-2 with TRBJ1-6; 10 positions agree with TRBD1. This CDR3 region has 15 residues. V dropped 1 base and J dropped 8; count of bases not matched to a gene: 2. In germline, CDR1 is SGHTA, CDR2 FQGNSA. The CDR3 protein is CASSLGTGGYSPLHF. CDR3 nucleotide sequence: TGTGCCAGCAGCTTAGGGACAGGGGGTTATTCACCCCTCCACTTT.

The chain has TRBV5-1 and TRBJ2-5, with 8 bases aligning to TRBD2. V was pared by 2 bases and J by 7 bases, with 10 bases of the junction left unmatched. CDR3 length equals 15 residues. Germline CDR1 is SGHRS and CDR2 is YFSETQ. CDR3 in DNA: TGCGCCAGCAGCTTTTCGCAAGCGGGGGTTGGGACCCAGTACTTC. Protein: CASSFSQAGVGTQYF. Complete variable domain (other parts from reference TRBV5-1 and TRBJ2-5): KAGVTQTPRYLIKTRGQQVTLSCSPISGHRSVSWYQQTPGQGLQFLFEYFSETQRNKGNFPGRFSGRQFSNSRSEMNVSTLELGDSALYLCASSFSQAGVGTQYFGPGTRLLVL.